This T cell receptor (beta chain) was sequenced during a study of blood T cell repertoires in COVID-19. Authors' methods: Cell counts per sample came from amplifying reference gene primers. Clones were read by immunoSEQ multiplex PCR, and TCRdb kept only the in-frame ones, dropping some. Clonal size and the V and J genes are those of that table, whereas D and trimming came from the DNA. The sample holds about 280,000 clones, 88% seen once. Self-reported history from a screening survey and questionnaire set each donor's cohort. From germline, CDR1 is MNHEY and CDR2 SMNVEV (reference sequence). V was clipped by 5 bases and J by 3 bases, with 17 bases between them. This CDR3 has 15 amino acids.

This TCR came from a woman aged 25-40 years who had recovered from COVID-19. This chain uses TRBV27 with TRBJ2-7; D possibly corresponds to TRBD1 (6 bases). What was sequenced was PBMCs or T cells enriched from blood (not recorded which). The CDR3 reads CASSHRGRQVYEQYF. CDR3 nucleotides: TGTGCCAGCAGTCACCGAGGCAGACAGGTCTACGAGCAGTACTTC.